What follows describes a single T cell receptor beta chain. Its antigen is still unknown. This entry comes from a study of multiple sclerosis patients with progressive multifocal leukoencephalopathy. The sample's time point: before natalizumab initiation. Regarding the study as a whole: In most PML patients, TRB repertoires appeared less diverse by entropy. Whether JC virus or general immunocompromise explains the findings remained unclear.

In germline, CDR1 is SGHVS, CDR2 FQNEAQ. The CDR3 runs 16 residues. Trimming took off 5 bases at V and 8 bases at J, with 21 bases between the two ends. Sequencing used immunoSEQ multiplex PCR; TCRdb keeps in-frame clones, though not all of them. The sample contains some 31,000 clones, about nine tenths of which appear only once. The clonotype originates from a human donor with multiple sclerosis. The chain is built from TRBV7-8 and TRBJ1-4, with D perhaps TRBD1 (5 bases). Material for sequencing was PBMCs. This CDR3 is CASSPRSGGVKEKLFF. As DNA, the CDR3 is TGTGCCAGCAGCCCCCGATCCGGGGGAGTAAAGGAAAAACTGTTTTTT.